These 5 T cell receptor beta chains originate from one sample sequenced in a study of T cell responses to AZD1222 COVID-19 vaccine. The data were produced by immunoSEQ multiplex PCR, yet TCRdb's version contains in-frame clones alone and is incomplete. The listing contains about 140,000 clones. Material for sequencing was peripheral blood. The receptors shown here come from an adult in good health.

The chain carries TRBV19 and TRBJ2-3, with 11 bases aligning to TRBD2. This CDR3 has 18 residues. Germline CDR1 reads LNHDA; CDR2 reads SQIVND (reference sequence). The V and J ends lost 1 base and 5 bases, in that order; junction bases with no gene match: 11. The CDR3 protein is CASSIAGTSGGGRDTQYF. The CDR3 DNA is TGTGCCAGTAGTATAGCCGGTACTAGCGGGGGAGGTCGAGATACGCAGTATTTT. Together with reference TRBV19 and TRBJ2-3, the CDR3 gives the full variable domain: DGGITQSPKYLFRKEGQNVTLSCEQNLNHDAMYWYRQDPGQGLRLIYYSQIVNDFQKGDIAEGYSVSREKKESFPLTVTSAQKNPTAFYLCASSIAGTSGGGRDTQYFGPGTRLTVL.

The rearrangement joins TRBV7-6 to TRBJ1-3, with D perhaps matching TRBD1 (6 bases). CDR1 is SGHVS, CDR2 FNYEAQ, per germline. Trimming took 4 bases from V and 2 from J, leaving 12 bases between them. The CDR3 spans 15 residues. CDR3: CASSWTANPGNTIYF. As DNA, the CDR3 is TGTGCCAGCAGCTGGACAGCAAACCCTGGAAACACCATATATTTT. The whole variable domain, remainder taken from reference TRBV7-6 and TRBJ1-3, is GAGVSQSPRYKVTKRGQDVALRCDPISGHVSLYWYRQALGQGPEFLTYFNYEAQQDKSGLPNDRFSAERPEGSISTLTIQRTEQRDSAMYRCASSWTANPGNTIYFGEGSWLTVV.

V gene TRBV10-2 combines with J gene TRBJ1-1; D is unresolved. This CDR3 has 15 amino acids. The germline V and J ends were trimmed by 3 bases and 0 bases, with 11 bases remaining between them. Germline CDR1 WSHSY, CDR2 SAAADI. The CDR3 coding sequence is TGCGCCAGCAGTGATACTGGGAGTCTGAACACTGAAGCTTTCTTT. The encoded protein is CASSDTGSLNTEAFF.

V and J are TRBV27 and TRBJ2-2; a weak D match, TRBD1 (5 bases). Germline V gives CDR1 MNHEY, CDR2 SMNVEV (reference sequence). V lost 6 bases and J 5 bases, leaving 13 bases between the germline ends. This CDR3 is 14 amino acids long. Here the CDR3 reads CASSPRALTGELFF. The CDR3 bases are TGTGCCAGCAGCCCCAGGGCCTTGACCGGGGAGCTGTTTTTT.

The CDR3 loop reads CASGLYSNQPQHF. In DNA, the CDR3 is TGTGCCAGCGGCCTTTATAGCAATCAGCCCCAGCATTTT. The chain links TRBV7-2 to TRBJ1-5; D not certain. Trimming cost V 8 bases and J 0 bases, with 8 bases left between them. Germline V lookup: CDR1 SGHTA, CDR2 FQGNSA. This CDR3 has 13 amino acids.